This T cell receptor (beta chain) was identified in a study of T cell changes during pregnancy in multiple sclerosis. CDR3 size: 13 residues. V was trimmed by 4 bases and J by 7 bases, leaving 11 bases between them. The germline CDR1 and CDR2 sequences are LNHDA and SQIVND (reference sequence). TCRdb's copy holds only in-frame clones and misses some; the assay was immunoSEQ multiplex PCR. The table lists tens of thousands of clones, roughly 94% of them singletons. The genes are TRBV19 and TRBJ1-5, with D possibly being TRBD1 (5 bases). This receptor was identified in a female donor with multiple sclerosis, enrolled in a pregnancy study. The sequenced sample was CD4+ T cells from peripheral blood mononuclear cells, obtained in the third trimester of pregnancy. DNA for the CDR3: TGTGCCAGTAGTAGCGGGGCGCGGCAGCCCCAGCATTTT. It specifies CASSSGARQPQHF.